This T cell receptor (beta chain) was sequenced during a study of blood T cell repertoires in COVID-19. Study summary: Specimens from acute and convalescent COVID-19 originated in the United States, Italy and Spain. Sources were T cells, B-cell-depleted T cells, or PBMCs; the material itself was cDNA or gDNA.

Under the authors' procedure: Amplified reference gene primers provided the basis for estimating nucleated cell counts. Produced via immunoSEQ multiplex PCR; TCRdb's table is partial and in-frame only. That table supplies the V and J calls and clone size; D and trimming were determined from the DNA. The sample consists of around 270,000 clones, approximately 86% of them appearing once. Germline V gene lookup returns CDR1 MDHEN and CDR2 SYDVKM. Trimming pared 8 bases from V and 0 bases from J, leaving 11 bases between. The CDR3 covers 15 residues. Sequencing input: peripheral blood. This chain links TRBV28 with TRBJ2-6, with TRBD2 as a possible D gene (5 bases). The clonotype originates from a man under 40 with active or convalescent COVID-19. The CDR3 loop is CASQIASSGANVLTF. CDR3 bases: TGTGCCAGCCAGATAGCGTCCTCTGGGGCCAACGTCCTGACTTTC.